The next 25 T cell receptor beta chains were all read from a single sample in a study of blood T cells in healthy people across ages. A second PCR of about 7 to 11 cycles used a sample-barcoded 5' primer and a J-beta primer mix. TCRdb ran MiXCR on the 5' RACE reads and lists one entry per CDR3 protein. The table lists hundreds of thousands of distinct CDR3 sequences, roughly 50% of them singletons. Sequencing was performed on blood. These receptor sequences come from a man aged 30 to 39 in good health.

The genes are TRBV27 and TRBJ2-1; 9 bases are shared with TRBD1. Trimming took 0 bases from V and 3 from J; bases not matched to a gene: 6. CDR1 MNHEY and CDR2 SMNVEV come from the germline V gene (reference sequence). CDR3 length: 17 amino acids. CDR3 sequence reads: CASSLSFGTGIYNEQFF. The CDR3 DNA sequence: TGTGCCAGCAGTTTATCGTTCGGGACAGGGATCTACAATGAGCAGTTCTTC.

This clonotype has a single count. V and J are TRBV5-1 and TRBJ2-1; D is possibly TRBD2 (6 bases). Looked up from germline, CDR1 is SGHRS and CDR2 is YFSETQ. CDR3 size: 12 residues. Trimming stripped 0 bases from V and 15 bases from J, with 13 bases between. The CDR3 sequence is CASSLGRERTFF. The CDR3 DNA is TGCGCCAGCAGCTTGGGTCGGGAGAGGACGTTCTTC.

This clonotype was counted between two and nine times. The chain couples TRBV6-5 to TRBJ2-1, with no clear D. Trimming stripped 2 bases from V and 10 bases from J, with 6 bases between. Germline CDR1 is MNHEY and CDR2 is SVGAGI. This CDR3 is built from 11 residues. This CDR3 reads CASSYGPEQFF. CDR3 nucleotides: TGTGCCAGCAGTTACGGGCCGGAGCAGTTCTTC.

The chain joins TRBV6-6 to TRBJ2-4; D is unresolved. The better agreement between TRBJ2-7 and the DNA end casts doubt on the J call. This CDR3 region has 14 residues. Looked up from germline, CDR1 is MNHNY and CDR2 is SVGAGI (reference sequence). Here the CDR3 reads CASSDARGTYEQYF. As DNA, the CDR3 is TGTGCCAGCAGTGACGCGAGAGGTACCTACGAGCAGTACTTC.

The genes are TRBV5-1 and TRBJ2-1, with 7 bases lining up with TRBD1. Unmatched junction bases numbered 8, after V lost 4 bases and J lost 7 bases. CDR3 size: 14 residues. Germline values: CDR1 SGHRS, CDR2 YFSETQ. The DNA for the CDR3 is TGCGCCAGCAGCGGCAGGGGGAAGGGGAATGAGCAGTTCTTC. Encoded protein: CASSGRGKGNEQFF.

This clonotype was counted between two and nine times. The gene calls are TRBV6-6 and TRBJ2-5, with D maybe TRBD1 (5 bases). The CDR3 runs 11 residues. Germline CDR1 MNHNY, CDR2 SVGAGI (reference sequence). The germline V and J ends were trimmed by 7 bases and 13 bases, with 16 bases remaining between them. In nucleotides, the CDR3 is TGTGCCAGCACCAATGGGGCCCTCTGGTACTTC. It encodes CASTNGALWYF.

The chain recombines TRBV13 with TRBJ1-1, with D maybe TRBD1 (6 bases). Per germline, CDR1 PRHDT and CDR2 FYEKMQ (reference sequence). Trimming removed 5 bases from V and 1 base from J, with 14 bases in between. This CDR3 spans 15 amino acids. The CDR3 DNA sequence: TGTGCCAGCAGCACAGCAGGGGTTGCGAACACTGAAGCTTTCTTT. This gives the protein CASSTAGVANTEAFF.

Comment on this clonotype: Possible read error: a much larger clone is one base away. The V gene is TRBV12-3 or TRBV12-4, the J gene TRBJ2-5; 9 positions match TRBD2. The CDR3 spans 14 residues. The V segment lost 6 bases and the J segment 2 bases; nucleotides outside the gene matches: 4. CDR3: CASRAAGGQETQYF. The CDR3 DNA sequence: TGTGCCAGCAGGGCGGCGGGGGGGCAAGAGACCCAGTACTTC.

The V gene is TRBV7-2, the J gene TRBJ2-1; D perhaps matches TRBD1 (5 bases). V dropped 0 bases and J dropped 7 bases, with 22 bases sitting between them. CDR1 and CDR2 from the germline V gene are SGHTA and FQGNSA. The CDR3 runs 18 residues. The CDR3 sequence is CASSLALGTGAWLNEQFF. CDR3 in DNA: TGTGCCAGCAGCTTAGCGCTTGGAACTGGGGCTTGGTTGAATGAGCAGTTCTTC.

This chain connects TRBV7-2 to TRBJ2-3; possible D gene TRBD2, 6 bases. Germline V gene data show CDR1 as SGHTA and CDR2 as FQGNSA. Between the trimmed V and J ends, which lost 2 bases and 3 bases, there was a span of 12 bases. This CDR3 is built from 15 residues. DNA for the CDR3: TGTGCCAGCAGCTTAATGGAGGGTGGGACAGATACGCAGTATTTT. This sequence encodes CASSLMEGGTDTQYF.

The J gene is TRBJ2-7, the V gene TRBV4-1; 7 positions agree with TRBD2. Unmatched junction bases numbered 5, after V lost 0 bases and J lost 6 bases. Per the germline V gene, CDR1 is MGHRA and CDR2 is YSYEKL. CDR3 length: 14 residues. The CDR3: CASSQDREVCEQYF. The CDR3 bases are TGCGCCAGCAGCCAAGATCGGGAGGTCTGCGAGCAGTACTTC.

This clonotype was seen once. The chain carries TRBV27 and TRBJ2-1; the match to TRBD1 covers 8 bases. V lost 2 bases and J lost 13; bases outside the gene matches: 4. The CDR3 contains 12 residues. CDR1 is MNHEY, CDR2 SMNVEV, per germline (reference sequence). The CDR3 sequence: CASSLPGQGQFF. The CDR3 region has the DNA TGTGCCAGCAGTTTACCCGGACAGGGACAGTTCTTC.

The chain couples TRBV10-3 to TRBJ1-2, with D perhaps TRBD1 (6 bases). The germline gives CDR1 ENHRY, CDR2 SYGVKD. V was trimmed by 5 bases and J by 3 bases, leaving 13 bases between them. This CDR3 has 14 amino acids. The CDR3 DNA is TGTGCCATCAGTTCTGGACAGAAGGACTATGGCTACACCTTC. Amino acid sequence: CAISSGQKDYGYTF.

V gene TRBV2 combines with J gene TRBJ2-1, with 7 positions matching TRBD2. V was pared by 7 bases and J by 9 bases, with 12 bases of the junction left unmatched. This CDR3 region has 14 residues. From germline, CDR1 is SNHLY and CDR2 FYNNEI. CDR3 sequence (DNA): TGTGCCAGCATCTCAGGGAGCGGGGCGAGTGAGCAGTTCTTC. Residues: CASISGSGASEQFF.

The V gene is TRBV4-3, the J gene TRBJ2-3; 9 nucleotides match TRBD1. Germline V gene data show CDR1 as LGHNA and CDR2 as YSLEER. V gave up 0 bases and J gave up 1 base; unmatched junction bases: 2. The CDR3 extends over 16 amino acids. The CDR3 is CASSQDNRGRTDTQYF. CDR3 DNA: TGCGCCAGCAGCCAAGATAACAGGGGGCGCACAGATACGCAGTATTTT.

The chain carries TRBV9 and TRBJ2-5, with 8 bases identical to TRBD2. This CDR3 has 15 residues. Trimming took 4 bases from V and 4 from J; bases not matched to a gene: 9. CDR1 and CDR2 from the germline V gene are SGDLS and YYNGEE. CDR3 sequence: CASSPSGGTAETQYF. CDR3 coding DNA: TGTGCCAGCAGCCCATCGGGGGGGACGGCAGAGACCCAGTACTTC.

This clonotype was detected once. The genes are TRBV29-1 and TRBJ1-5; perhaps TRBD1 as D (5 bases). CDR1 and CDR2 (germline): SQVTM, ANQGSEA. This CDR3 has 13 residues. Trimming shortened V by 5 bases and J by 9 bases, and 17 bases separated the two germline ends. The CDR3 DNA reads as TGCAGCGTTAGGGACGGACGTTTCGGGCCCCAGCATTTT. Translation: CSVRDGRFGPQHF. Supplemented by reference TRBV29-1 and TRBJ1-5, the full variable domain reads SAVISQKPSRDICQRGTSLTIQCQVDSQVTMMFWYRQQPGQSLTLIATANQGSEATYESGFVIDKFPISRPNLTFSTLTVSNMSPEDSSIYLCSVRDGRFGPQHFGDGTRLSIL.

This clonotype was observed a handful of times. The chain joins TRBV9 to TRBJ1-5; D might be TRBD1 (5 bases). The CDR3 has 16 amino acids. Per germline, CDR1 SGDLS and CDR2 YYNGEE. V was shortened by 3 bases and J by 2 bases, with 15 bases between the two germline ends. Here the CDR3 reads CASSDGTSLGNQPQHF. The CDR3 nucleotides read TGTGCCAGCAGCGATGGGACGTCTCTGGGCAATCAGCCCCAGCATTTT.

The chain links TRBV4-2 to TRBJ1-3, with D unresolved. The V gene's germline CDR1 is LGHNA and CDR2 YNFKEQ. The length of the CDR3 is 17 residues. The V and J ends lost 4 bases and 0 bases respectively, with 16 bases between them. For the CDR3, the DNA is TGTGCCAGCAGCCCCTATTTAGGCCCAAGCTCTGGAAACACCATATATTTT. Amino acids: CASSPYLGPSSGNTIYF.

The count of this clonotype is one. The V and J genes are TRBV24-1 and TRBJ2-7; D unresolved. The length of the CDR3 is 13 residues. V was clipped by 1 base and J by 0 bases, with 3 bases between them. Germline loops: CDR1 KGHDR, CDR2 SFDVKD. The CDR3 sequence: CATSDLFSYEQYF. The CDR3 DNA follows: TGTGCCACCAGTGATTTATTCTCCTACGAGCAGTACTTC.

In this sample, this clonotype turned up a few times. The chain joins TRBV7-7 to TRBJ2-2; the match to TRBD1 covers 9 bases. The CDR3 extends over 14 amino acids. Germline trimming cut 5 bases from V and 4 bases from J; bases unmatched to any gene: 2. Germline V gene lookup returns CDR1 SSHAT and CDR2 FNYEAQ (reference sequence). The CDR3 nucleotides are TGTGCCAGCAGCCGGGACAGGGTCACCGGGGAGCTGTTTTTT. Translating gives CASSRDRVTGELFF. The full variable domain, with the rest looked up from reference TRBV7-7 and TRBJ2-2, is GAGVSQSPRYKVTKRGQDVTLRCDPISSHATLYWYQQALGQGPEFLTYFNYEAQPDKSGLPSDRFSAERPEGSISTLTIQRTEQRDSAMYRCASSRDRVTGELFFGEGSRLTVL.

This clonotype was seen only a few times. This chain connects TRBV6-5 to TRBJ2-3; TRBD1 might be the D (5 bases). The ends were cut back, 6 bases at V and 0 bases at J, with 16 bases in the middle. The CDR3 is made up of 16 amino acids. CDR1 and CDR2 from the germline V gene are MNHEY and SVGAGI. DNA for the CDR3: TGTGCCAGCAGCCCCACAGGACATCCTAGCACAGATACGCAGTATTTT. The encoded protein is CASSPTGHPSTDTQYF.

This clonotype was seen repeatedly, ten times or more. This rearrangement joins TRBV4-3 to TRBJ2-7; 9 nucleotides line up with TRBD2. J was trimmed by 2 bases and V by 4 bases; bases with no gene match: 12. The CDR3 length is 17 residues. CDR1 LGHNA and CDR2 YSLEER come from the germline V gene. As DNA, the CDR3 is TGCGCCAGCAGCCCAGCGGGGATAGCGGGGGATACCTACGAGCAGTACTTC. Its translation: CASSPAGIAGDTYEQYF.

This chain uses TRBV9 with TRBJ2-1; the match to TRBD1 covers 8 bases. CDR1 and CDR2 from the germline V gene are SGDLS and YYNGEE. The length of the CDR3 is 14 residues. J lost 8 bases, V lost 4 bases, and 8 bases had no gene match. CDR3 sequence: CASSPTAGGHEQFF. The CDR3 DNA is TGTGCCAGCAGCCCCACCGCAGGGGGCCATGAGCAGTTCTTC.

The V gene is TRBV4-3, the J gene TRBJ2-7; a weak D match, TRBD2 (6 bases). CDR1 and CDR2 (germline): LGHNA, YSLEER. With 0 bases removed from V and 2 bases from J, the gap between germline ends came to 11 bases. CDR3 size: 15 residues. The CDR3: CASSQDREETYEQYF. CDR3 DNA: TGCGCCAGCAGCCAAGATAGGGAGGAAACCTACGAGCAGTACTTC.